This TCR beta chain emerged from a study of identical twins. Per the germline V gene, CDR1 is SQVTM and CDR2 is ANQGSEA. Trimming stripped 4 bases from V and 0 bases from J, with 15 bases between. The CDR3 has 16 residues. With regard to this clonotype: Antigen specificity is unknown.

Whole-study results and caveats: Weaker excess twin sharing was seen among beta out-of-frame sequences.

Every sampled donor was Caucasian and healthy. In TCRdb, the 5' RACE reads were re-called with MiXCR into one record per CDR3 protein. This sample has about 1.7 million distinct CDR3 sequences, with under 35% found just once. The specimen was cord blood. This TCR was recovered from a newborn girl in good health. The chain recombines TRBV29-1 with TRBJ2-2; no reliable D call. The CDR3 loop reads CSVGWGAGPNTGELFF. The CDR3 DNA is TGCAGCGTTGGGTGGGGTGCCGGGCCGAACACCGGGGAGCTGTTTTTT.